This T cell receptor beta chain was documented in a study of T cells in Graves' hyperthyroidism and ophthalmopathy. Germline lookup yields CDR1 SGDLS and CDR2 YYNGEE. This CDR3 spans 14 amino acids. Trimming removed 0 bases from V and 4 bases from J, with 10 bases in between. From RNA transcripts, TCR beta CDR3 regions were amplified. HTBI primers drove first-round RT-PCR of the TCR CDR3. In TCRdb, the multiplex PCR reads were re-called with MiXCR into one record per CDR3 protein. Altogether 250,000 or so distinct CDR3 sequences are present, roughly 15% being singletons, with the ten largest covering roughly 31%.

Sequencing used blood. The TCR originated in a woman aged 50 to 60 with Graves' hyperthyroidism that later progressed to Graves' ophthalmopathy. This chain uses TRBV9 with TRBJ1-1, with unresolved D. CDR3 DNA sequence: TGTGCCAGCAGCGTAGATGGGGTAGGCACTGAAGCTTTCTTT. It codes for CASSVDGVGTEAFF.